Described below is a single TCR beta chain sequence and its context. Its antigen is currently not known. No quality values exist for individual bases; no much larger clone is one base distant. The data originate from a study of cytomegalovirus exposure and HLA in healthy donors (dated by TCRdb to 2016 to 2017). General notes on the study: An earlier analysis of roughly 610 of the donors reported roughly 300 Gb of sequence data and 117 million unique TCR beta sequences obtained from about 179 million T cells. All discovery cohort repertoires had been generated using a single sequencing platform. In addition to the first cohort of 650 to 800 subjects, a separate validation cohort of 130 or so different subjects was used. Among several hundred genotyped donors of the cohort, an average of roughly 230,000 unique TCR beta nucleotide sequences was sequenced per donor, of which 15% to 20% were non-productive. A later genetic analysis used genome-wide SNP genotypes for about three fifths of the 666 donors, treating that subset as a discovery cohort. The T cell repertoires of 666 subjects were profiled by immunosequencing and related to cytomegalovirus serostatus. Several DR-DQ haplotypes were handled as single units for association and clustering because linkage in the cohort was strong. Donor age, sex, ethnicity and CMV serostatus were compiled together with the repertoire data. Typing coverage varied by locus: about 629-640 donors for A, B, C, DRB1 and DQB1; approximately 560 for DQA1; over 600 for DPA1; roughly 450 for DPB1. Both class I and class II loci were covered by HLA typing, at four-digit resolution. In an earlier analysis of several hundred of the donors, high-throughput TCR beta sequencing was used to judge whether each TCR beta V gene segment behaved as functional or pseudogenic. Rather than using new phenotypic data, the later analysis identified candidate immune exposures from TCR beta sequences and from how often those sequences occurred across donors. A later analysis re-analyzed previously published TCR beta repertoires from approximately 670 donors and added high-resolution HLA genotyping to study TCR occurrence patterns. To predict cytomegalovirus infection status, the study brought together high-throughput TCR immunosequencing, statistical association of individual TCRs with disease status, and machine learning. Approximately 330 gigabases of sequencing data and around 80 million unique TCR sequences made up an early release that covered approximately 650 HLA-typed donors. Among the roughly 400 genotyped donors, around 81% belonged to the genetic ancestry cluster associated with self-reported Caucasian donors. The study aimed to test whether cataloging public T cell receptors could reveal signatures of past pathogen exposure.

The cohort comprised several hundred healthy bone marrow donors. Cohort members were all nominally healthy when sampled, although unrecorded immune exposures were likely present. The donor was CMV seronegative and was included in the group of several hundred seronegative cohort members. Each donor provided a peripheral blood sample, and peripheral blood mononuclear cells were used for TCR beta sequencing. Genomic DNA extraction from the blood cell samples was performed with the Qiagen DNeasy Blood Extraction Kit. Study-level results and caveats: A few of the identified cytomegalovirus-associated TCR beta chains were confirmed in vitro to be specific for cytomegalovirus antigens. In this cohort, only TCR beta chains were sequenced, and detectable features were limited by the absence of alpha or paired-chain data. Linkage disequilibrium might explain the correlated functional status among segregating V segments, but an unknown experimental factor could not be excluded. A cluster of highly shared sequence variants was judged likely to be a technical artifact of the sequencing pipeline. While some public TCRs were present in many individuals, most TCR sequences turned up only very rarely across donors. According to a later genetic analysis, donors in an Asian-associated ancestry cluster had fewer N-insertions in productive TCRs than the approximately 670-donor mean. Specific HLA alleles were associated with 15,000 to 20,000 TCR beta sequences at a false discovery rate of 0.05 in a later analysis. Because some donors lacked HLA typing at each locus, the association tests relied only on the typed subset. Assigning TCR associations to individual alleles was difficult when HLA alleles, especially DR and DQ, strongly co-occurred. In a later analysis, the rate of TCR association differed among HLA loci, with DRB1 alleles having the most associated TCRs and HLA-C alleles having the fewest. Several of the top co-occurrence clusters appeared to be linked to parvovirus B19, influenza, CMV and Epstein-Barr virus, according to a later analysis. In a later analysis, HLA-associated TCR beta chains showed more clonal expansion and lower generation probabilities than non-associated chains that were equally common. Most CMV-associated TCR beta chains appeared to be HLA-restricted in a later analysis, and the HLA associations seemed to be driven largely by CMV exposure. Immune exposure information for the cohort was limited to CMV serostatus. In a later genetic analysis, a missense DCLRE1C variant was associated with V-gene and J-gene trimming of TCR beta chains, and the association was replicated in an independent cohort. A total of about 180 TCR beta chains were listed by the study as associated with cytomegalovirus. Sequencing depth was assumed to be roughly uniform across donors in the presence/absence analyses, though that assumption may not hold. Broadly in line with IMGT annotations, most TCR beta V segments showed up in productive rearrangements about 90% or about 30% of the time in an earlier analysis of 450 to 600 of the donors. The earlier analysis of around 600 of the donors excluded roughly 17 rarely observed V segments, including chromosome 9 orphons, because counts were too low. Some IMGT-functional V segments, including TRBV6-2 and TRBV6-3, could not be distinguished by the 87-base-pair reads and were therefore excluded. A further reported finding was that TCR beta sequences accurately predicted the HLA-A and HLA-B alleles for most subjects in the first cohort. The authors suggested that the approach could potentially be generalized to other disease states and immunological phenotypes. The classifier was reported to diagnose cytomegalovirus status with high specificity and sensitivity in both the original and validation cohorts.

Library prep was done by the immunoSEQ multiplex PCR assay. For the multiplex PCR, a mixture combining 60 forward primers for TCR Vbeta segments and 13 reverse primers for TCR Jbeta segments was used. The CDR3 region of rearranged TCR beta genes was amplified from genomic DNA with a multiplex PCR assay. On the Illumina HiSeq System, the amplified TCR beta libraries were sequenced as 87-base-pair reads. Turning to the authors' computational methods: A later analysis counted 75 million to 100 million unique TCR beta chains across the 700 or so repertoires, and some 11 million of these chains were shared by at least two donors. A nearest-neighbor algorithm error-corrected the raw reads and collapsed the reads into unique sequences, merging closely related sequences to remove PCR and sequencing errors. CDR3 sequences were aligned to IMGT reference sequences to assign V, D and J gene segments. For a sequence to be retained, a match of at least six nucleotides to both a V gene segment and a J gene segment was required. Rearrangements were classified as productive when the CDR3 lacked stop codons and remained in frame with V and J, and all other rearrangements were classified as non-productive. CDR3 was defined according to IMGT convention as the region running from the second conserved V-encoded cysteine to the conserved J-encoded phenylalanine. The earlier analysis of 587 of the donors excluded sequences that lacked an unambiguous match to a single V gene segment. An earlier analysis of a few hundred of the donors classified V segments as functional when productive rearrangements were above 56.7% and as segregating when the standard deviation between donors was above 5%. A statistical classification framework was built to diagnose cytomegalovirus status from the catalog of TCR beta chain sequences. A later analysis assigned V and J genes by comparing TCR nucleotide sequences with IMGT/GENE-DB human TR gene sequences. The TCRdist pipeline was used in a later analysis to assign CDR3 sequences and most-parsimonious VDJ recombination scenarios. A later analysis defined each TCR beta chain by its CDR3 amino acid sequence plus V-gene family, and excluded reads lacking a unique V-gene family. As a way to deal with suspected cross-contamination and a sequencing artifact, a later analysis dropped roughly 600 nucleotide sequences that were highly shared and had low generation probability. In a later analysis, a clonal expansion index was calculated for each public chain from normalized within-repertoire ranks of inferred template counts. In a later analysis, generation probabilities were computed using a VDJ recombination model fitted to out-of-frame rearrangements, and the results were checked against IGoR. A later analysis scored TCR-TCR, TCR-HLA and TCR-CMV co-occurrence with hypergeometric tests, applying a repertoire-size bias correction to TCR pairs. In a later analysis, false discovery rates were estimated by permuting HLA or CMV assignments 20 times. In a later analysis, co-occurring TCRs were grouped using DBSCAN, with TCRdist sequence similarity added in when clustering inside HLA-allele-positive subsets. Repertoires with fewer than 30,000 or more than 120,000 public chains, plus five repertoires with anomalous nucleotide sharing, were excluded from co-occurrence clustering. As stored in TCRdb, this immuneACCESS dataset retains in-frame rearrangements with V and J assigned. A fraction of the clones does not appear; measured against another copy, unresolved V genes explain less than half of the discrepancy, and the remainder lacks a known reason. The D gene and trimming were derived from the DNA, and the V and J assignments and clone size from that table. This sample is represented by 150,000 to 200,000 clones; around 62% of them were singletons. The ten largest account for roughly 2.9% of the sample.

Inclusive of the bounding cysteine and phenylalanine, the CDR3 is 12 residues long. The sequence is cut down to CDR3 DNA, 36 bases in frame from base 1. V is cut back by 2 bases and J by 13 bases, with 4 bases in the junction unmatched. Via the germline V gene, CDR1 is MNHEY and CDR2 SVGAGI. The sequence came from a man aged 40-49 years in good health and CMV-seronegative. Rearrangement joined TRBV6-5 to TRBJ1-1; a stretch of 10 junction bases matches TRBD1. Source material: PBMCs. This receptor carries the CDR3 CASSYPGQGLFF. The DNA sequence reads TGTGCCAGCAGTTACCCGGGACAGGGGCTTTTCTTT.